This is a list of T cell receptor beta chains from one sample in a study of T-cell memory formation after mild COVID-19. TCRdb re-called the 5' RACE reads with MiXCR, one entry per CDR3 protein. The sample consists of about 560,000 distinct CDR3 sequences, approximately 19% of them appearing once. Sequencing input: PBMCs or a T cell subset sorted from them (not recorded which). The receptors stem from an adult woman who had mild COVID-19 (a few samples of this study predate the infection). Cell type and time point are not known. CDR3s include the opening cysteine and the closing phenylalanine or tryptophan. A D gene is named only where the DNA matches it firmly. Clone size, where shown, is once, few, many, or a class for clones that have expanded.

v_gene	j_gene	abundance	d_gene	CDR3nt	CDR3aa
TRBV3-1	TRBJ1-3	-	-	TGTGCCAGCAGCCTTACTTGGGACCCTGGGAACACCATATATTTT	CASSLTWDPGNTIYF
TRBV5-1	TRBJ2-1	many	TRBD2	TGCGCCAGCAGAGATAGCGGGGGTTCCTACAATGAGCAGTTCTTC	CASRDSGGSYNEQFF
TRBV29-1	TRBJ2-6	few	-	TGCAGCGTTGAAGAGGCACAGCCAACCTCTGGGGCCAACGTCCTGACTTTC	CSVEEAQPTSGANVLTF
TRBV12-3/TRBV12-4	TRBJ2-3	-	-	TGTGCCAGCAGTCGTTATGCAGATACGCAGTATTTT	CASSRYADTQYF
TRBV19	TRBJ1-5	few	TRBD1	TGTGCCAGTCATCACGGACAGGGGTCTTTATATAGCAATCAGCCCCAGCATTTT	CASHHGQGSLYSNQPQHF
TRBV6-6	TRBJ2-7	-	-	TGTGCCAGCAGTTACGGACAGTCCTACGAGCAGTACTTC	CASSYGQSYEQYF
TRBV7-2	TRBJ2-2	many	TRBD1	TGTGCCAGCAGCCCACAGGGGACCGGGGAGCTGTTTTTT	CASSPQGTGELFF
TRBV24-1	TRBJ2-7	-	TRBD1	TGTGCCACCAGTGACCCCGGGACAGGGCACAACGAGCAGTACTTC	CATSDPGTGHNEQYF
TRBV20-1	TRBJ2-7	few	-	TGCGGCTCTCTCAAAGGGGGACGGACCTACGAGCAGTACTTC	CGSLKGGRTYEQYF
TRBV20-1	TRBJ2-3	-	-	TGCAGTGCTAGGAGGGCAGATACCTACACAGATACGCAGTATTTT	CSARRADTYTDTQYF
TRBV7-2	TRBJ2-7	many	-	TGTGCCAGCAGCTACTACCTCAGGGGAGACGAGCAGTACTTC	CASSYYLRGDEQYF
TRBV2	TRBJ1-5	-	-	TGTGTCAGCGCCAGAAGAGTTATCAAATATCAGCCCCAGCATTTT	CVSARRVIKYQPQHF
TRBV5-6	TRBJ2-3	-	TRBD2	TGTGCCAGCAGCTTGGAGGGACTAGGCACAGATACGCAGTATTTT	CASSLEGLGTDTQYF
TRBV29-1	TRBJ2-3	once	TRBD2	TGCAGCGTTCTGACTAGCGGGGGGGCCGGGCGAACGCAGTATTTT	CSVLTSGGAGRTQYF
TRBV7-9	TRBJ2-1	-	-	TGTGCCAGCAGCCCTAAGACGGACCTTGTGCTGTTCTTC	CASSPKTDLVLFF
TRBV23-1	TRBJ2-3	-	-	TGCGCCACTGTAGGGGAACCCTTACGACCTAGCACAGATACGCAGTATTTT	CATVGEPLRPSTDTQYF
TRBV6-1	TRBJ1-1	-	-	TGTGCCAGCAGTGAAGGGGGCTTTGGGAAAGCTTTCTTT	CASSEGGFGKAFF
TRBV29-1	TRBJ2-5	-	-	TGCAGCGGAATAGGGGGGTTCGGAGAGACCCAGTACTTC	CSGIGGFGETQYF
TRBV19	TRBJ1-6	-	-	TGTGCCAGCCAACAGGGAGCTGGGGAATATTCACCCCTCCACTTT	CASQQGAGEYSPLHF
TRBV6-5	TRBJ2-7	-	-	TGTGCCAGCAGTTACTCGTTCGGAGGGTACGAGCAGTACTTC	CASSYSFGGYEQYF
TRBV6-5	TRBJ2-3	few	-	TGTGCCAGCAGTTACTCTCCGGGAGATCATGGAGATACGCAGTATTTT	CASSYSPGDHGDTQYF
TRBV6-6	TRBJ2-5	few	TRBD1	TGTGCCAGCACCCGGGACAGTCAAGAGACCCAGTACTTC	CASTRDSQETQYF
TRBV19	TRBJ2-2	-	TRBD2	TGTGCCAGTACCACCGGGGGGGCTACGAGCGGGGAGCTGTTTTTT	CASTTGGATSGELFF
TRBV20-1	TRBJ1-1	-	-	TGCAGTGCCGGTTGGCAGGGGAGGATCTCTGAAGCTTTCTTT	CSAGWQGRISEAFF
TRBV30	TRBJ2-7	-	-	TGTGCCTGGACAGGGGGGGCCTACGAGCAGTACTTC	CAWTGGAYEQYF
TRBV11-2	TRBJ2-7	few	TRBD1	TGTGCCAGCAGCCTCCAGGGGACAGCGATTTACGAGCAGTACTTC	CASSLQGTAIYEQYF
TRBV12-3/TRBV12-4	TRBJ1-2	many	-	TGTGCCAGCAGCCACTCCTATGGCTACACCTTC	CASSHSYGYTF
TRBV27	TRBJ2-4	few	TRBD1	TGTGCCAGCAGTTCCCAGGGGGCTGCCAAAAACATTCAGTACTTC	CASSSQGAAKNIQYF